These 29 T cell receptor beta chains were sequenced from one sample in a study of neoadjuvant nivolumab and ipilimumab in lung cancer. Profiling relied on immunoSEQ multiplex PCR, and the TCRdb table lists in-frame clones only, not all of them. The data hold 18,000 or so clones, with roughly 80% observed a single time. The sample here was tumor tissue, taken after neoadjuvant nivolumab, alone or with ipilimumab, at or shortly before surgery. All receptors derive from an adult with non-small cell lung cancer.

The CDR3 reads CASSLGVGDEQFF. The CDR3, as DNA: TGTGCCAGCAGCTTAGGAGTGGGCGATGAGCAGTTCTTC. V usage is TRBV7-9 and J usage is TRBJ2-1; D ambiguous. Germline V gene data show CDR1 as SEHNR and CDR2 as FQNEAQ (reference sequence). This CDR3 region has 13 residues. V lost 1 base and J 8 bases, leaving 9 bases between the germline ends. Complete variable domain (other parts from reference TRBV7-9 and TRBJ2-1): DTGVSQNPRHKITKRGQNVTFRCDPISEHNRLYWYRQTLGQGPEFLTYFQNEAQLEKSRLLSDRFSAERPKGSFSTLEIQRTEQGDSAMYLCASSLGVGDEQFFGPGTRLTVL.

The V and J genes are TRBV7-9 and TRBJ2-2; no firm D call. This CDR3 has 15 residues. Germline-derived CDR1 and CDR2 are SEHNR and FQNEAQ (reference sequence). V was clipped by 1 base and J by 3 bases, with 9 bases between them. CDR3 bases: TGTGCCAGCAGCTTAGAGTCCTTGTACACCGGGGAGCTGTTTTTT. Residues: CASSLESLYTGELFF.

The chain has TRBV7-9 and TRBJ2-3, with TRBD2 identical over 11 bases. Trimming at V came to 2 bases and at J to 4 bases, leaving 14 bases not matched to a gene. Looked up from germline, CDR1 is SEHNR and CDR2 is FQNEAQ (reference sequence). The CDR3 totals 19 residues. The CDR3 nucleotides read TGTGCCAGCAGCTTATTAGGCTGGGCTAGCGGGGGGAACGCAGATACGCAGTATTTT. Its translation: CASSLLGWASGGNADTQYF.

V usage is TRBV28 and J usage is TRBJ1-1; D call uncertain. The CDR3 runs 15 residues. Germline assignment: CDR1 MDHEN and CDR2 SYDVKM. V gave up 3 bases and J gave up 4 bases, with 15 bases separating them. As DNA, the CDR3 is TGTGCCAGCAGTTTTGGTGGGCGCTTGGGCACTGAAGCTTTCTTT. This codes for CASSFGGRLGTEAFF.

The CDR3 DNA reads as TGCAGCGTTGGGAGGGACAGTAAAGAGACCCAGTACTTC. Encoded protein: CSVGRDSKETQYF. This chain links TRBV29-1 with TRBJ2-5; D possibly corresponds to TRBD1 (7 bases). V lost 4 bases to trimming and J lost 3 bases, with 12 bases between them. This CDR3 has 13 amino acids. Germline assignment: CDR1 SQVTM and CDR2 ANQGSEA.

The CDR3 DNA reads as TGCGCCAGCAGCCAATCAGGGGATTCACCCCTCCACTTT. Its protein is CASSQSGDSPLHF. The rearrangement links TRBV4-3 to TRBJ1-6; perhaps TRBD1 as D (6 bases). The CDR3 has 13 amino acids. V was clipped by 2 bases and J by 8 bases, with 7 bases between them. The germline CDR1 and CDR2 sequences are LGHNA and YSLEER.

V usage is TRBV19 and J usage is TRBJ1-5; D gene uncertain. The CDR3 runs to 11 residues. Germline CDR1 reads LNHDA; CDR2 reads SQIVND (reference sequence). The V gene lost 11 bases and the J gene lost 5 bases, with 10 bases spanning the gap. CDR3 in amino acids: CAGSGDQPQHF. The CDR3 DNA reads as TGTGCCGGATCCGGGGATCAGCCCCAGCATTTT.

J is TRBJ1-6 and V is TRBV9; 8 bases line up with TRBD1. The CDR3 covers 14 residues. Germline V CDR1 and CDR2: SGDLS, YYNGEE. J was trimmed by 7 bases and V by 0 bases; bases with no gene match: 0. The CDR3 DNA reads TGTGCCAGCAGCGTAGGGACAGGGAATTCACCCCTCCACTTT. This codes for CASSVGTGNSPLHF.

The chain has TRBV14 and TRBJ2-1, with 7 bases aligning to TRBD1. Germline V gene data show CDR1 as SGHDN and CDR2 as FVKESK. The trim removed 0 bases at V and 6 bases at J, leaving 5 bases unmatched. The CDR3 is made up of 15 amino acids. The CDR3 DNA reads as TGTGCCAGCAGCCAAGAGAGACAGGGTCGCAATGAGCAGTTCTTC. Translation gives CASSQERQGRNEQFF.

The rearrangement joins TRBV7-9 to TRBJ1-4, with D uncertain. The CDR3 length is 16 residues. V gave up 4 bases and J gave up 5 bases, with 17 bases separating them. Germline CDR1 reads SEHNR; CDR2 reads FQNEAQ (reference sequence). The CDR3 region is CASSSAKSNRNEKLFF. The CDR3 region has the DNA TGTGCCAGCAGCTCCGCAAAGTCTAACAGAAATGAAAAACTGTTTTTT. The full variable domain, its missing parts supplied by reference TRBV7-9 and TRBJ1-4, is DTGVSQNPRHKITKRGQNVTFRCDPISEHNRLYWYRQTLGQGPEFLTYFQNEAQLEKSRLLSDRFSAERPKGSFSTLEIQRTEQGDSAMYLCASSSAKSNRNEKLFFGSGTQLSVL.

The chain joins TRBV7-2 to TRBJ2-5; D possibly corresponds to TRBD2 (6 bases). The V end was cut by 4 bases, the J end by 2 bases, with 11 bases between. CDR1 and CDR2 (germline): SGHTA, FQGNSA. This CDR3 comprises 14 residues. The CDR3: CASSSGLRQETQYF. CDR3 DNA: TGTGCCAGCAGCTCGGGACTTCGGCAAGAGACCCAGTACTTC.

The rearrangement joins TRBV6-1 to TRBJ2-7, with D tentatively TRBD1 or TRBD2 (7 bases each). V shed 5 bases and J shed 1 base, with 15 bases lying between them. The germline V gene encodes CDR1 MNHNS and CDR2 SASEGT. The CDR3 loop spans 15 amino acids. CDR3 coding DNA: TGTGCCAGCAGTCCAAGCGGGACAGCGTCCTACGAGCAGTACTTC. Protein: CASSPSGTASYEQYF.

The V and J genes are TRBV7-9 and TRBJ1-1; a weak D match, TRBD1 (5 bases). The CDR3 sequence is 16 residues long. V shed 5 bases and J shed 1 base, with 17 bases lying between them. Germline V CDR1 and CDR2: SEHNR, FQNEAQ (reference sequence). The CDR3 is CASSARQNRPNTEAFF. CDR3 DNA: TGTGCCAGCAGCGCCAGACAGAACCGCCCGAACACTGAAGCTTTCTTT.

The CDR3 spells CASSLAGGGAADTQYF. CDR3 DNA: TGTGCCAGCAGCTTAGCAGGCGGGGGGGCGGCAGATACGCAGTATTTT. This sequence joins TRBV7-2 and TRBJ2-3; the match to TRBD2 covers 9 bases. The CDR3 contains 16 residues. The germline V gene has CDR1 SGHTA and CDR2 FQGNSA. Trimming took 0 bases from V and 4 from J; bases not matched to a gene: 5.

This sequence joins TRBV6-1 and TRBJ2-7; D is ambiguous. In germline, CDR1 is MNHNS, CDR2 SASEGT. The CDR3 spans 13 residues. Deletions cut 5 bases from V and 0 bases from J, with 8 bases between. The CDR3 protein is CASSRTGSYEQYF. In DNA form, the CDR3 reads TGTGCCAGCAGTAGGACGGGCTCCTACGAGCAGTACTTC.

The CDR3 sequence is CASSPGVSSYNEQFF. DNA for the CDR3: TGTGCCAGCTCACCAGGGGTAAGCTCCTACAATGAGCAGTTCTTC. The chain links TRBV18 to TRBJ2-1; D unresolved. This CDR3 is built from 15 residues. Germline CDR1 is KGHSH and CDR2 is LQKENI. V lost 2 bases, J lost 0 bases, and 8 bases lay in between.

J is TRBJ1-2 and V is TRBV5-6; TRBD1 matches at 7 bases. The CDR3 has 13 amino acids. CDR1 is SGHDT, CDR2 YYEEEE, per germline. Losses at the gene ends were 3 bases for V and 4 bases for J; bases not matched to a gene: 3. The CDR3 DNA reads as TGTGCCAGCAGCTCACGGACAGGCTATGGCTACACCTTC. Translated: CASSSRTGYGYTF.

V usage is TRBV27 and J usage is TRBJ2-6; the D is unclear. V gave up 2 bases and J gave up 0 bases, with 11 bases separating them. This CDR3 region has 17 residues. Germline CDR1 MNHEY, CDR2 SMNVEV (reference sequence). CDR3 sequence: CASSLIAGSSGANVLTF. DNA of the CDR3: TGTGCCAGCAGTTTAATCGCAGGTAGCTCTGGGGCCAACGTCCTGACTTTC.

This chain joins TRBV5-1 and TRBJ1-2, with D perhaps matching TRBD1 (6 bases). The CDR3 extends over 13 amino acids. V was trimmed by 6 bases and J by 7 bases, leaving 16 bases between them. Germline V lookup: CDR1 SGHRS, CDR2 YFSETQ. The CDR3 spells CASTLKGVGGYTF. The CDR3 region has the DNA TGCGCCAGCACTCTCAAGGGGGTCGGTGGCTACACCTTC.

J is TRBJ2-7 and V is TRBV4-1; TRBD1 matches at 7 bases. The J segment lost 3 bases and the V segment lost 3 bases, leaving 5 bases of the junction unmatched. CDR1 is MGHRA, CDR2 YSYEKL, per germline. The CDR3 has 14 residues. The CDR3 nucleotides read TGCGCCAGCAGCCAGGGACAGCAAATCTACGAGCAGTACTTC. This sequence encodes CASSQGQQIYEQYF.

The V call is TRBV7-2, the J call TRBJ2-2; no definite D call. The V gene lost 5 bases and the J gene lost 1 base, with 8 bases spanning the gap. The CDR3 contains 14 residues. Germline V CDR1 and CDR2: SGHTA, FQGNSA. The CDR3 region is CASSRRQNTGELFF. The DNA of the CDR3 is TGTGCCAGCAGCCGACGACAGAACACCGGGGAGCTGTTTTTT.

V usage is TRBV19 and J usage is TRBJ1-5, with 10 bases identical to TRBD1. V dropped 6 bases and J dropped 2; count of bases not matched to a gene: 4. CDR3 length: 15 amino acids. Germline V lookup: CDR1 LNHDA, CDR2 SQIVND (reference sequence). The CDR3 reads CASRPGQGGNQPQHF. CDR3 nucleotides: TGTGCCAGTAGACCCGGACAGGGGGGCAATCAGCCCCAGCATTTT.

This rearrangement joins TRBV25-1 to TRBJ1-1, with 7 positions matching TRBD1. The germline V gene encodes CDR1 MGHDK and CDR2 SYGVNS. V lost 4 bases, J lost 4 bases, and 12 bases stayed unmatched. The CDR3 sequence is 16 residues long. The CDR3 region has the DNA TGTGCCAGCAGTGCCTCAAACAGGGGTCGTGCCACTGAAGCTTTCTTT. Translation: CASSASNRGRATEAFF.

The chain combines TRBV5-8 with TRBJ1-6; D is unclear. The V gene lost 4 bases and the J gene lost 4 bases, with 9 bases spanning the gap. The CDR3 sequence is 14 residues long. The V gene's germline CDR1 is SGHTS and CDR2 YDEGEE. The DNA of the CDR3 is TGTGCCAGCAGCCTCCGGGCGTATAATTCACCCCTCCACTTT. Protein product: CASSLRAYNSPLHF.

V is TRBV11-2 and J is TRBJ2-4; the D is unclear. The germline V gene encodes CDR1 SGHAT and CDR2 FQNNGV. V lost 4 bases, J lost 9 bases, and 7 bases lay in between. The length of the CDR3 is 11 residues. The CDR3 reads CASSSTSIQYF. The CDR3 nucleotides read TGTGCCAGCAGCTCAACATCCATTCAGTACTTC. The full variable domain, its missing parts supplied by reference TRBV11-2 and TRBJ2-4, is EAGVAQSPRYKIIEKRQSVAFWCNPISGHATLYWYQQILGQGPKLLIQFQNNGVVDDSQLPKDRFSAERLKGVDSTLKIQPAKLEDSAVYLCASSSTSIQYFGAGTRLSVL.

This clone was seen more than once but under ten times. The chain joins TRBV7-2 to TRBJ2-1; D gene uncertain. This CDR3 is 12 amino acids long. Between the trimmed V and J ends, which lost 5 bases and 4 bases, there was a span of 6 bases. Germline CDR1 and CDR2: SGHTA and FQGNSA. For the CDR3, the DNA is TGTGCCAGCAGCCGCAGATACAATGAGCAGTTCTTC. As protein: CASSRRYNEQFF.

The CDR3 sequence is CASSIRAPPTDTQYF. The CDR3 DNA follows: TGCGCCAGCAGCATCCGGGCTCCCCCCACAGATACGCAGTATTTT. This rearrangement joins TRBV5-1 to TRBJ2-3, with no clear D. The CDR3 spans 15 residues. Germline CDR1 and CDR2: SGHRS and YFSETQ. The V and J ends lost 4 bases and 2 bases respectively, with 14 bases between them.

V usage is TRBV20-1 and J usage is TRBJ2-1; D remains ambiguous. The V end was cut by 3 bases, the J end by 10 bases, with 10 bases between. This CDR3 has 11 residues. Germline assignment: CDR1 DFQATT and CDR2 SNEGSKA (reference sequence). The CDR3, as DNA: TGCAGTGCTAGGGACCTAAGGGAGCAGTTCTTC. It codes for CSARDLREQFF.

The chain employs TRBV18 and TRBJ2-7; possible D gene TRBD2, 7 bases. Germline lookup yields CDR1 KGHSH and CDR2 LQKENI. Between the trimmed V and J ends, which lost 3 bases and 4 bases, there was a span of 13 bases. This CDR3 spans 14 amino acids. The CDR3 sequence: CASSPSGGAYEQYF. CDR3 in DNA: TGTGCCAGCTCACCGTCGGGGGGCGCGTACGAGCAGTACTTC.